A single sample gave rise to the 21 T cell receptor beta chains below, sequenced in a study of blood T cell repertoires in COVID-19. Sequencing was performed with immunoSEQ multiplex PCR; in TCRdb, only in-frame clones are kept and a portion is missing. The sample records some 140,000 clones, roughly 80% being singletons. The sequenced sample consisted of peripheral blood. The receptor source for this set is a woman aged 60-70 years with acute or convalescent COVID-19.

The chain recombines TRBV2 with TRBJ1-5, with D possibly matching TRBD1 (5 bases). Trimming removed 6 bases at V and 0 bases at J, with 15 bases between. Germline-derived CDR1 and CDR2 are SNHLY and FYNNEI. The CDR3 is made up of 16 amino acids. The chain's CDR3 is CASRPGSDSSNQPQHF. The CDR3 nucleotides read TGTGCCAGCAGACCAGGCAGCGACAGTAGCAATCAGCCCCAGCATTTT. Looking up the rest from reference TRBV2 and TRBJ1-5 gives the full variable domain: EPEVTQTPSHQVTQMGQEVILRCVPISNHLYFYWYRQILGQKVEFLVSFYNNEISEKSEIFDDQFSVERPDGSNFTLKIRSTKLEDSAMYFCASRPGSDSSNQPQHFGDGTRLSIL.

CDR3 sequence (DNA): TGTGCCAGCCGACTAGCGGGGGCGCACACCGGGGAGCTGTTTTTT. The encoded protein is CASRLAGAHTGELFF. This rearrangement joins TRBV7-9 to TRBJ2-2; 12 positions agree with TRBD2. V lost 8 bases, J lost 3 bases, and 4 bases stayed unmatched. Germline CDR1 is SEHNR and CDR2 is FQNEAQ (reference sequence). The CDR3 has 15 amino acids.

Only one count was recorded for this clone. This chain uses TRBV30 with TRBJ2-1, with 8 bases fitting TRBD2. V dropped 1 base and J dropped 3; count of bases not matched to a gene: 8. Germline CDR1 GTSNPN, CDR2 SVGIG (reference sequence). CDR3 length equals 16 residues. The CDR3 DNA follows: TGTGCCTGGAGTGCGACCGGGACTAGTAACTACAATGAGCAGTTCTTC. Translation gives CAWSATGTSNYNEQFF.

This clone came up a few times. DNA of the CDR3: TGCGCCAGCGCCCGGGAGGGGACCCATAGCAATCAGCCCCAGCATTTT. Protein: CASAREGTHSNQPQHF. V and J are TRBV4-1 and TRBJ1-5; tentative D call: TRBD1 (5 bases). V shed 8 bases and J shed 0 bases, with 17 bases lying between them. This CDR3 is 16 amino acids long. From germline, CDR1 is MGHRA and CDR2 YSYEKL.

The gene calls are TRBV6-5 and TRBJ2-2; possible D gene TRBD1, 7 bases. V was cut by 6 bases and J by 1 base, with 12 bases left in between. The CDR3 has 15 residues. Per the germline V gene, CDR1 is MNHEY and CDR2 is SVGAGI. The CDR3 loop reads CASREGARNTGELFF. CDR3 DNA: TGTGCCAGCAGGGAGGGGGCGAGGAACACCGGGGAGCTGTTTTTT.

The rearrangement links TRBV2 to TRBJ1-5; D uncertain. Germline V CDR1 and CDR2: SNHLY, FYNNEI. The ends were cut back, 3 bases at V and 4 bases at J, with 10 bases in the middle. The CDR3 totals 14 residues. The CDR3 DNA reads as TGTGCCAGCAGTGACACTGGAGGTAATCAGCCCCAGCATTTT. Translating gives CASSDTGGNQPQHF.

The V call is TRBV9, the J call TRBJ1-3; D not resolved. V was trimmed by 4 bases and J by 2 bases, leaving 4 bases between them. This CDR3 has 12 residues. CDR1 is SGDLS and CDR2 is YYNGEE in the germline V gene. The CDR3 is CASSPTGNTIYF. The CDR3, as DNA: TGTGCCAGCAGCCCCACTGGAAACACCATATATTTT.

The rearrangement links TRBV2 to TRBJ1-4; D perhaps matches TRBD1 (6 bases). V was trimmed by 5 bases and J by 0 bases, leaving 10 bases between them. CDR3 length: 15 amino acids. Germline CDR1 SNHLY, CDR2 FYNNEI. The CDR3 nucleotides read TGTGCCAGCAGTTTTAGACAGGCAACTAATGAAAAACTGTTTTTT. Translated, it gives CASSFRQATNEKLFF. Supplemented by reference TRBV2 and TRBJ1-4, the full variable domain reads EPEVTQTPSHQVTQMGQEVILRCVPISNHLYFYWYRQILGQKVEFLVSFYNNEISEKSEIFDDQFSVERPDGSNFTLKIRSTKLEDSAMYFCASSFRQATNEKLFFGSGTQLSVL.

The V and J genes are TRBV28 and TRBJ1-6; 7 bases agree with TRBD1. Trimming removed 6 bases from V and 4 bases from J; junction bases left unmatched: 0. CDR3 length equals 13 residues. Germline CDR1 MDHEN, CDR2 SYDVKM. CDR3 amino acids: CASRTGYNSPLHF. CDR3 in DNA: TGTGCCAGCAGGACAGGGTATAATTCACCCCTCCACTTT.

The V gene is TRBV9, the J gene TRBJ2-1; possibly TRBD2 for D (5 bases). This CDR3 is 15 amino acids long. CDR1 SGDLS and CDR2 YYNGEE come from the germline V gene. Trimming cost V 3 bases and J 0 bases, with 10 bases left between them. CDR3 sequence reads: CASSETGSSYNEQFF. Here the CDR3 DNA reads TGTGCCAGCAGCGAAACGGGGAGCTCCTACAATGAGCAGTTCTTC.

This chain's CDR3 is CAISESVRDQYF. CDR3 DNA: TGTGCCATCAGTGAGTCTGTCCGGGATCAGTACTTC. The V gene is TRBV10-3, the J gene TRBJ2-5, with D possibly TRBD2 on 5 matching bases. Germline lookup yields CDR1 ENHRY and CDR2 SYGVKD. Trimming cost V 0 bases and J 11 bases, with 10 bases left between them. CDR3 length: 12 residues.

This rearrangement joins TRBV9 to TRBJ2-1; 7 bases fit TRBD1. Germline V gives CDR1 SGDLS, CDR2 YYNGEE. CDR3 size: 16 residues. J gave up 0 bases and V 4 bases, and 7 bases lay outside the gene matches. The CDR3 DNA reads TGTGCCAGCAGCCCCCGGGGACAGACCTCCTACAATGAGCAGTTCTTC. The encoded protein is CASSPRGQTSYNEQFF.

This sequence joins TRBV19 and TRBJ1-6; 7 bases are shared with TRBD1. The CDR3 covers 17 residues. With 3 bases clipped from V and 7 bases from J, the junction kept 12 bases outside the gene matches. Germline values: CDR1 LNHDA, CDR2 SQIVND (reference sequence). The CDR3 DNA reads TGTGCCAGTAGTATCGACAGGGTACGCCGAGTAAATTCACCCCTCCACTTT. Translation: CASSIDRVRRVNSPLHF. The variable domain in full, with the rest retrieved from reference TRBV19 and TRBJ1-6, is DGGITQSPKYLFRKEGQNVTLSCEQNLNHDAMYWYRQDPGQGLRLIYYSQIVNDFQKGDIAEGYSVSREKKESFPLTVTSAQKNPTAFYLCASSIDRVRRVNSPLHFGNGTRLTVT.

The gene calls are TRBV27 and TRBJ1-2; a weak D match, TRBD1 (6 bases). Germline CDR1 is MNHEY and CDR2 is SMNVEV (reference sequence). V was clipped by 1 base and J by 0 bases, with 9 bases between them. The CDR3 covers 15 residues. The CDR3 bases are TGTGCCAGCAGTTTATGGGCAGGGGCTAACTATGGCTACACCTTC. Its translation: CASSLWAGANYGYTF.

The V gene is TRBV6-5, the J gene TRBJ1-6; possible D gene TRBD1, 5 bases. V dropped 4 bases and J dropped 9 bases, with 13 bases sitting between them. Looked up from germline, CDR1 is MNHEY and CDR2 is SVGAGI. This CDR3 comprises 14 residues. The CDR3 DNA reads as TGTGCCAGCAGTTCGACAGCGCGCGGTTCACCCCTCCACTTT. Amino acids: CASSSTARGSPLHF.

The rearrangement uses TRBV18 and TRBJ2-6, with TRBD1 identical over 7 bases. CDR3 length: 17 residues. The V segment lost 3 bases and the J segment 1 base; nucleotides outside the gene matches: 6. Germline V gene data show CDR1 as KGHSH and CDR2 as LQKENI. The CDR3 DNA reads as TGTGCCAGCTCACCGAGGACAGGTATATCTGGGGCCAACGTCCTGACTTTC. Translated, it gives CASSPRTGISGANVLTF. The variable domain in full, with the rest retrieved from reference TRBV18 and TRBJ2-6, is NAGVMQNPRHLVRRRGQEARLRCSPMKGHSHVYWYRQLPEEGLKFMVYLQKENIIDESGMPKERFSAEFPKEGPSILRIQQVVRGDSAAYFCASSPRTGISGANVLTFGAGSRLTVL.

The chain employs TRBV28 and TRBJ1-1; possibly TRBD1 for D (6 bases). The germline gives CDR1 MDHEN, CDR2 SYDVKM. The CDR3 extends over 15 amino acids. Trimming pared 4 bases from V and 5 bases from J, leaving 17 bases between. DNA of the CDR3: TGTGCCAGCAGTTCCTGGGGCAGGGGTGAAACTGAAGCTTTCTTT. Translation gives CASSSWGRGETEAFF.

The chain couples TRBV9 to TRBJ1-2, with no clear D. The V and J ends lost 4 bases and 5 bases respectively, with 9 bases between them. CDR3 length equals 12 residues. Germline-derived CDR1 and CDR2 are SGDLS and YYNGEE. The CDR3 loop is CASSPGVYGYTF. Here the CDR3 DNA reads TGTGCCAGCAGCCCCGGGGTTTATGGCTACACCTTC.

V is TRBV9 and J is TRBJ2-1, with a tentative D call TRBD2 (5 bases). There are 15 residues in the CDR3. Germline values: CDR1 SGDLS, CDR2 YYNGEE. Trimming stripped 0 bases from V and 3 bases from J, with 10 bases between. The CDR3 region is CASSVGGSFYNEQFF. CDR3 nucleotide sequence: TGTGCCAGCAGCGTAGGAGGGTCTTTCTACAATGAGCAGTTCTTC. The variable domain in full, completed from reference TRBV9 and TRBJ2-1, reads DSGVTQTPKHLITATGQRVTLRCSPRSGDLSVYWYQQSLDQGLQFLIQYYNGEERAKGNILERFSAQQFPDLHSELNLSSLELGDSALYFCASSVGGSFYNEQFFGPGTRLTVL.

The rearrangement joins TRBV2 to TRBJ1-4, with TRBD1 matching over 10 bases. The CDR3 extends over 15 amino acids. After removal of 7 bases from V and 6 bases from J, the junction contained 8 bases not matched to a gene. Germline assignment: CDR1 SNHLY and CDR2 FYNNEI. CDR3 sequence: CASTFQGQGYEKLFF. Written as DNA, the CDR3 is TGTGCCAGCACATTCCAGGGACAGGGGTATGAAAAACTGTTTTTT.

This chain joins TRBV10-1 and TRBJ2-7; no clear D. The CDR3 is 13 amino acids. CDR1 and CDR2 (germline): WNHNN, SYGVQD (reference sequence). Trimming removed 1 base from V and 1 base from J, with 5 bases in between. DNA for the CDR3: TGCGCCAGCAGTGAGTACAGTTCCTACGAGCAGTACGTC. The encoded protein is CASSEYSSYEQYV.